Sequencing of this T cell receptor beta chain was carried out in a study of blood T cells in healthy people across ages. Study observations and caveats: Naive CD4+ cells and diversity were both higher in long-lived donors than in aged donors. Per million T cells, TCR beta diversity dropped about linearly as age rose. One million T cells yielded diversity estimates that were considered underestimates. Correlation between TCR beta diversity and naive T cell percentage was strong.

Germline V gene lookup returns CDR1 SQVTM and CDR2 ANQGSEA. The V end was cut by 7 bases, the J end by 4 bases, with 11 bases between. The CDR3 covers 12 residues. Details on this clonotype: Its antigen is not known.

Through a sample-barcoded 5' primer and a J-beta primer mix, a second PCR was run for about 6 to 11 cycles. TCRdb re-called the 5' RACE reads with MiXCR, one entry per CDR3 protein. Among about 1,500,000 distinct CDR3 sequences, around 42% were seen once, and the ten largest hold approximately 7.9%. J is TRBJ2-1 and V is TRBV29-1; D gene unclear. Sequenced material: blood. The sequence derives from a woman between 18 and 29 years old in good health. The CDR3 DNA reads as TGCAGCGCTCCGGCAGATTACAATGAGCAGTTCTTC. It yields the protein CSAPADYNEQFF.